This entry concerns a single TCR beta chain. TCRdb redid the clone calls on the PCR reads using MiXCR. The sample shows 22,000 or so clones, more than 12% of them seen only once. V was cut by 5 bases and J by 10 bases, with 12 bases left in between. The CDR3 is 11 amino acids. Germline V gene lookup returns CDR1 DFQATT and CDR2 SNEGSKA (reference sequence). This entry is derived from a study of metastatic and nonmetastatic thyroid tumors. Before thyroid surgery, none of the patients had received any treatment. The V call is TRBV20-1, the J call TRBJ2-1; no clear D. Sample: tumor tissue. This TCR was sampled from a female donor with papillary thyroid cancer or a benign thyroid nodule (not recorded which). Some clones in this sample may be carry-over from other donors' samples. This CDR3 is CSAQTRFEQFF. In DNA, the CDR3 is TGCAGTGCTCAAACAAGGTTCGAGCAGTTCTTC.